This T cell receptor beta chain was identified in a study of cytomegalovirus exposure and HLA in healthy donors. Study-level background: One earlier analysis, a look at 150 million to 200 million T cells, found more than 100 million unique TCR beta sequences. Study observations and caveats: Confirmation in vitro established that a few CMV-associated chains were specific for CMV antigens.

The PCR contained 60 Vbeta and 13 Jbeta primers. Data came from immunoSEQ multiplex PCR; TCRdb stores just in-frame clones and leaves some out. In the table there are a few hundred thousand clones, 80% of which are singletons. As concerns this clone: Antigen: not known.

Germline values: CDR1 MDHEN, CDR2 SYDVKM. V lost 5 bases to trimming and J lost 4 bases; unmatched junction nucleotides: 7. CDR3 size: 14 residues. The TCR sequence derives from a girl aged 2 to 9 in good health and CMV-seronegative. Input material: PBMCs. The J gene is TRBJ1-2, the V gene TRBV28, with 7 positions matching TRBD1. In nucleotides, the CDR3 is TGTGCCAGCAGTCCTCCAGGGGGTACCTATGGCTACACCTTC. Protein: CASSPPGGTYGYTF.